This record concerns one TCR beta chain sequence. The antigen is unknown. UMIs and a universal primer site were added when TCR cDNA was made by 5'RACE template switching. TCRdb reanalysed the 5' RACE reads using MiXCR and keeps one entry per CDR3 protein. Found here are some 260,000 distinct CDR3 sequences, about 5.2% of them singletons; the top ten hold less than 3.5%. Germline lookup yields CDR1 LGHDT and CDR2 YNNKEL (reference sequence). Between the trimmed V and J ends, which lost 2 bases and 4 bases, there was a span of 7 bases. CDR3 size: 13 residues. This entry comes from a study of T cells after yellow fever vaccination. Looking at the study overall: Fractions containing few cells were prepared with SMART-Seq v4 Ultra Low Input. Study findings and constraints: Reappearance after the booster was seen for most primary-vaccination clones, at about 95% CD4 and 70% to 90% CD8.

Sequencing used CD4+ T cells sorted from PBMCs, obtained on the day of the yellow fever booster vaccination. The TCR comes from a man aged 18 to 30 who received the YFV17D yellow fever vaccine. The chain couples TRBV3-1 to TRBJ2-3; TRBD1 might be the D (6 bases). The CDR3 DNA reads as TGTGCCAGCAGCCAACAGGGGCCAGATACGCAGTATTTT. Translation: CASSQQGPDTQYF.